This T cell receptor (beta chain) stems from a study of regulatory T cells in long-lasting Graves disease (dated by TCRdb to 2020 to 2023). About the study as a whole: Antithyroid drugs had been taken for less than 3 months by newly diagnosed Graves' disease patients. Peripheral blood TCR sequencing and RNA sequencing compared persistent Graves' disease patients with newly diagnosed Graves' disease patients. A total of around 35 samples were covered by TCR sequencing, comprising some 13 persistent and roughly 20 newly diagnosed Graves' disease patients. The study was registered as a clinical trial and conducted in China. What the research found in general, with its limitations: Preferential use of TRBV28, TRBJ1-2 and TRBJ2-5 was observed in persistent disease, whereas TRBV20-1 and TRBJ2-1 were favored in newly diagnosed disease. The study examined only peripheral blood because the primary lesion, thyroid tissue, could not be accessed. More public clonotypes were shared among persistent patients (roughly 2,700) than among newly diagnosed patients (under 1,000). Sequencing and analysis were restricted to the TCR beta chain. The small sample size was acknowledged by the authors as a limitation that may reduce accuracy. Lower TCR Shannon entropy and fewer highly expanded clones were observed in persistent Graves' disease patients than in newly diagnosed patients, which suggested clonal expansion.

Preparation of the library involved multiplex PCR. TCRdb records Illumina HiSeq 4000 as the sequencer. iRepertoire HTBI primers and Arm-PCR amplification of CDR3 regions were used to construct TCR beta libraries. PCR products were gel purified before sequencing. In the original analysis: Gene usage analysis of CDR3 amino acid clonotypes relied on the 60 or so TRBV and more than twelve TRBJ segments identified across samples. COPE and FqMerger were used to merge the filtered high-quality paired reads into contigs. BLAST was used to align contigs to IMGT TRBV, TRBD and TRBJ reference genes, with CDR3 defined following IMGT. Clonotypes above 0.1% frequency were classified as highly expanded clones. Shannon entropy was used to measure repertoire diversity, and the Gini coefficient was used to measure V-J evenness. A clonotype was considered public if more than one individual shared it. TCRdb reanalyzed the raw reads on its own, using fastp at Q25 for trimming and MiXCR for clone calling, and kept in-frame beta chains. Each entry is one CDR3 protein sequence, shown with its most common DNA and genes. The V and J calls here are based on TCRdb, not the publication. This sample holds a few hundred thousand distinct CDR3 sequences; 15% to 20% were observed only once. The ten top clones hold about 23% of the sample.

The time point label, as the study defines it: newly diagnosed GD, antithyroid drugs for less than 3 months. For both TCR sequencing and RNA sequencing, RNA was extracted from PBMCs using TRIzol. The diagnosis of Graves' disease followed American Thyroid Association guidelines. Patients were recruited from an endocrinology department in Xi'an, China. Each patient gave around 9.2 milliliters of peripheral blood, collected in an EDTA anticoagulant tube. PBMCs were isolated by Ficoll Paque Plus density gradient separation without further T cell sorting. An Agilent 2100 Bioanalyzer and agarose gel were used to check RNA quality, and a NanoDrop 2000 was used to measure RNA concentration. A few counts support this clonotype. Its antigen is currently not known. No quality values exist for individual bases; no much larger clone is one base distant. The germline V gene (reference sequence) yields DFQATT for CDR1 and SNEGSKA for CDR2. From V the trimming removes 6 bases and from J it removes 6 bases, while the gene matches leave 9 bases of the junction unaccounted for. The CDR3 sequence holds 15 residues, the cysteine and phenylalanine included. Only CDR3 DNA is held: 45 bases, read in frame from base 1.

The same sample was also studied in work on T cells in Graves' hyperthyroidism and ophthalmopathy. Taken from the second paper: Stable Graves' hyperthyroidism was defined as the absence of progression to ophthalmopathy over 18 months of follow-up. The hyperthyroidism patients were between 18 and 65 years old and newly diagnosed, with a disease duration of less than 2 months. Any patient with an uncontrolled infection, another autoimmune disease, pregnancy or lactation was excluded. Diagnoses were established on the basis of clinical symptoms, serum thyroxine and TRAb, thyroid ultrasound, and orbital computed tomography. The TCR CDR3 was subjected to a first round of RT-PCR using the HTBI primer set and the Qiagen OneStep RT-PCR kit. Most expanded thyroid clonotypes (frequency above 0.001) were also detected in blood, a finding suggesting that blood repertoires may reflect thyroid immune responses. A 13 V-J signature model separated ophthalmopathy from stable hyperthyroidism, with over 85% sensitivity and roughly 82% specificity in cross-validation and 80%/75% in testing. During validation, the model predicted progression to ophthalmopathy a median of approximately six months ahead of onset, with around 70% sensitivity and about 72% specificity. To identify distinguishing TCR V-J signatures, a discovery cohort of 100 or so patients was used, comprising 40 to 45 with Graves' ophthalmopathy and approximately 58 with stable Graves' hyperthyroidism. An independent validation cohort of under 20 hyperthyroidism patients and more than 15 patients who later progressed to ophthalmopathy tested prospective prediction of ophthalmopathy. For training and testing, the 100 or so patients in the discovery cohort were randomly divided in a 7:3 ratio. The study also compared thyroid tissue and blood T-cell repertoires from five or six Graves' hyperthyroidism patients. Following sampling, methimazole starting at 30 mg daily was given to hyperthyroidism patients, and high-dose intravenous methylprednisolone was given to ophthalmopathy patients. The libraries were constructed in a second round of multiplex PCR and then size-selected and purified. Paired-end sequencing of the libraries was performed with 100 bp reads on an Illumina HiSeq2000. SOAPnuke was used to process the raw data, throwing out any read that contained adapters or uncalled bases, had a mean Phred below 15, or lacked an exact constant-primer or identifier match. High-quality paired reads were merged using COPE v1.2.5, and each unique nucleotide sequence was defined as a clonotype. MiTCR v1.1 was used to align clonotypes to the IMGT TRBV, TRBD and TRBJ reference segments. Analysis was restricted to V-J combinations with a frequency above 0.0001, which covered roughly 99% of repertoires. The TCS score was defined as the ratio of F50 (clonal expansion) to E x V (chaos), calculated using BLOSUM62-based TCRdist between CDR3 peptides within each V-J. Welch's t-statistics and random forest reduced around 550 V-J features to 10 to 15, which were used in a naive Bayes classifier (R e1071). No statistical method was used to set the sample size in advance, and investigators knew the group allocation. TCR Vbeta CDR3 sequencing of 120 to 150 peripheral blood samples (under 45 ophthalmopathy, around 80 hyperthyroidism and approximately 17 progressor patients) is reported in the paper.

The material was peripheral blood mononuclear cells (PBMCs), obtained at new diagnosis, from a patient treated with antithyroid drugs. The chain is encoded by TRBV20-1 joined to TRBJ2-1; 12 nucleotides in the junction match TRBD1. The TCR sequence derives from a young woman with Graves disease. Donor details come from another sample of the same person, matched by shared clones. The CDR3 protein sequence reads: CSASSGTGGFNEQFF. Read as DNA, the sequence is TGCAGTGCAAGCTCCGGGACAGGGGGCTTCAATGAGCAGTTCTTC.